The T cell receptor beta chain described here comes from a study of blood T cell repertoires in COVID-19. Study details: The United States, Italy and Spain provided the acute and convalescent COVID-19 samples. T cells, B-cell-depleted T cells, or PBMCs supplied cDNA or gDNA.

The CDR3 consists of 14 residues. Deletions cut 3 bases from V and 10 bases from J, with 14 bases between. In germline, CDR1 is SGDLS, CDR2 YYNGEE. In the original analysis: Estimation of nucleated cell counts was performed using reference gene primer amplification. Measured with immunoSEQ multiplex PCR; TCRdb has only the in-frame clones, and not every one. The V and J calls and the clone size are those of that table, but D and trimming were determined from the DNA. The sample includes a few hundred thousand clones, over 75% of them seen just once. The sequence derives from a human donor in a cohort sampled during active COVID-19. Sequencing used peripheral blood. The gene calls are TRBV9 and TRBJ1-6, with D unresolved. The CDR3 DNA sequence: TGTGCCAGCAGCGACGAATTAGGAGACTCACCCCTCCACTTT. This translates into CASSDELGDSPLHF. Drawing the rest from reference TRBV9 and TRBJ1-6, the complete variable domain is DSGVTQTPKHLITATGQRVTLRCSPRSGDLSVYWYQQSLDQGLQFLIQYYNGEERAKGNILERFSAQQFPDLHSELNLSSLELGDSALYFCASSDELGDSPLHFGNGTRLTVT.